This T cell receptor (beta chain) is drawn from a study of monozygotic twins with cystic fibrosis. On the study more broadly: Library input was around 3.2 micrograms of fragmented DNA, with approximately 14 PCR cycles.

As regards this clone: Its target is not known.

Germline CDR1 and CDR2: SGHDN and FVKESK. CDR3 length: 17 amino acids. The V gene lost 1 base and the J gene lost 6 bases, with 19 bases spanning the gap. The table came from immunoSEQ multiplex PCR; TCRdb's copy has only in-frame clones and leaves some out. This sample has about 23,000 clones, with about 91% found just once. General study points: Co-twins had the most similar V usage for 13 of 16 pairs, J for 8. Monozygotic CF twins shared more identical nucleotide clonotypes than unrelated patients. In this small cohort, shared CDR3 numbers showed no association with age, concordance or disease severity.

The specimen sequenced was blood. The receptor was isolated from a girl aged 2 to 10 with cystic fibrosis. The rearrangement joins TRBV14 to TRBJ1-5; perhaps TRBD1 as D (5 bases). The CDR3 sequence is CASSQGGVLGLSQPQHF. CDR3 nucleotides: TGTGCCAGCAGCCAAGGGGGGGTTCTCGGGTTAAGTCAGCCCCAGCATTTT.